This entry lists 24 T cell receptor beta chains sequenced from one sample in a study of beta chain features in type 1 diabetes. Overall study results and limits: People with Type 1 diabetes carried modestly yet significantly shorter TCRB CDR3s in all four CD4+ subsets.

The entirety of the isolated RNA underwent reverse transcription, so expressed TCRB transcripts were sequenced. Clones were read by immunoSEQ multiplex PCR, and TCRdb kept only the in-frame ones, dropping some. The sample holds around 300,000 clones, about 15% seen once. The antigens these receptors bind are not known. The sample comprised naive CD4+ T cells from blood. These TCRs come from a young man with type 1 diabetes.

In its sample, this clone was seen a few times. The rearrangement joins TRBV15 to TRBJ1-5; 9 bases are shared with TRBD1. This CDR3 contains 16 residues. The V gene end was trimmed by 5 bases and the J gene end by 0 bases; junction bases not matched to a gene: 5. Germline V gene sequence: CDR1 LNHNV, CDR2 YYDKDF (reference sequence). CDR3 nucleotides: TGTGCCACCAGCGACAGGGGGGAATATAGCAATCAGCCCCAGCATTTT. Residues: CATSDRGEYSNQPQHF.

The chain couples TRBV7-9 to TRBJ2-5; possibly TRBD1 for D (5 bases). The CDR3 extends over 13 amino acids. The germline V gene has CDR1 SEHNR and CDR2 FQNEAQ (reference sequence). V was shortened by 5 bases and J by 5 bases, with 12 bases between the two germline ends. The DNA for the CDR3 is TGTGCCAGCAGCCTAGACAGAGATGAGACCCAGTACTTC. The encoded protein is CASSLDRDETQYF.

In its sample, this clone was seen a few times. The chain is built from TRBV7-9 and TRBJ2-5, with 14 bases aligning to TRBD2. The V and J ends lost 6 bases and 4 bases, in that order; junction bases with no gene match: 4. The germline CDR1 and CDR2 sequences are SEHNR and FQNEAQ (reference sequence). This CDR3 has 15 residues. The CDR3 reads CASRRLAGGIETQYF. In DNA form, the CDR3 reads TGTGCCAGCAGACGACTAGCGGGGGGGATAGAGACCCAGTACTTC.

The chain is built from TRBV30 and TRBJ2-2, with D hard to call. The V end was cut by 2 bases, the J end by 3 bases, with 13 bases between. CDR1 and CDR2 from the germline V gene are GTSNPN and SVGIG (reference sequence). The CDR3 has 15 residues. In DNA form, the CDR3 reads TGTGCCTGGAGTAGTCGTGTGGCCTACACCGGGGAGCTGTTTTTT. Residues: CAWSSRVAYTGELFF. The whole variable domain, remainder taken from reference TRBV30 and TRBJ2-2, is SQTIHQWPATLVQPVGSPLSLECTVEGTSNPNLYWYRQAAGRGLQLLFYSVGIGQISSEVPQNLSASRPQDRQFILSSKKLLLSDSGFYLCAWSSRVAYTGELFFGEGSRLTVL.

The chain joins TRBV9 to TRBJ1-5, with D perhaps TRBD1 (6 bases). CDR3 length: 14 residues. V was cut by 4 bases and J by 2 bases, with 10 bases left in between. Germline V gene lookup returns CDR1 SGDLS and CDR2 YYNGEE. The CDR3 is CASSFSGGNQPQHF. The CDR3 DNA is TGTGCCAGCAGCTTCTCAGGGGGCAATCAGCCCCAGCATTTT.

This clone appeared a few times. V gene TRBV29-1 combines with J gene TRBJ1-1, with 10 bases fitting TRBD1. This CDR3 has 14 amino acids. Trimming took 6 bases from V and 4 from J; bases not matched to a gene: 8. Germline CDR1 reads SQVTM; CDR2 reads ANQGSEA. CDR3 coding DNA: TGCAGCGTGCTGGACAGGGGGGAGGGCACTGAAGCTTTCTTT. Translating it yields CSVLDRGEGTEAFF.

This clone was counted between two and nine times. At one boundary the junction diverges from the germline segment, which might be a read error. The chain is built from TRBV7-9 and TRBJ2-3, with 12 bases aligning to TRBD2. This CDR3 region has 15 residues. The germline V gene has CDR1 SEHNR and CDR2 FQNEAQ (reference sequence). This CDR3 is CASSLAGGLGDTQYF. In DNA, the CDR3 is TGTGCCAGCAGCCTAGCGGGGGGGCTCGGTGATACGCAGTATTTT.

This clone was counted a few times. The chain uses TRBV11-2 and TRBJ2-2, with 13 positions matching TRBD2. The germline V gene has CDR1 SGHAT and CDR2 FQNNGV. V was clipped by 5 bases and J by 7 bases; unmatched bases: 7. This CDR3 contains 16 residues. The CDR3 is CASSPGLAGPSGELFF. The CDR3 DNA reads TGTGCCAGCAGCCCGGGACTAGCGGGGCCCAGCGGGGAGCTGTTTTTT.

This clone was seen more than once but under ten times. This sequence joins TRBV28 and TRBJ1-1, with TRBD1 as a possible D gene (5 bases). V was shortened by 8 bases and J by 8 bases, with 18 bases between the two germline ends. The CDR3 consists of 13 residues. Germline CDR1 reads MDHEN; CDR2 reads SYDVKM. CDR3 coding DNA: TGTGCCAGCGGGTACAGGCTGGTGAACGAAGCTTTCTTT. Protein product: CASGYRLVNEAFF.

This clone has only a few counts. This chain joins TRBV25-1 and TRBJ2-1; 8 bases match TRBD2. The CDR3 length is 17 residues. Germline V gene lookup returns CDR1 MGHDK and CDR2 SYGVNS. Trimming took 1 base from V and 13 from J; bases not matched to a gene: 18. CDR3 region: CASSESGRLATRSPQFF. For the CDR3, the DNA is TGTGCCAGCAGTGAATCAGGGAGACTAGCGACCCGTTCCCCCCAGTTCTTC.

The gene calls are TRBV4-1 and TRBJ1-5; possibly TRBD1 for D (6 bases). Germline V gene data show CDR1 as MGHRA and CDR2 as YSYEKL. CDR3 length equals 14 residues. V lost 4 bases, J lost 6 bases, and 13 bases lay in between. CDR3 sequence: CASSRGGRSQPQHF. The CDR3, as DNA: TGCGCCAGCAGCCGCGGGGGGCGTTCTCAGCCCCAGCATTTT.

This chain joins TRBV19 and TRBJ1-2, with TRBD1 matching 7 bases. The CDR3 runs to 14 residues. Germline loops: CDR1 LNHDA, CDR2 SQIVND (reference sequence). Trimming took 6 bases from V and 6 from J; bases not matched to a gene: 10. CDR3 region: CASSWDSSSHGYTF. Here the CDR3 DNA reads TGTGCCAGTAGCTGGGACAGTTCCTCCCATGGCTACACCTTC.

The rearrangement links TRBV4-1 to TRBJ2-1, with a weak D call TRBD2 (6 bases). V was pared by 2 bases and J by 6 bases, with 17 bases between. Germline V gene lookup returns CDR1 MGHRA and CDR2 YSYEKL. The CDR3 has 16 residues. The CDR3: CASSQLGLLAVNEQFF. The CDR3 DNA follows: TGCGCCAGCAGCCAACTTGGACTACTGGCTGTCAATGAGCAGTTCTTC.

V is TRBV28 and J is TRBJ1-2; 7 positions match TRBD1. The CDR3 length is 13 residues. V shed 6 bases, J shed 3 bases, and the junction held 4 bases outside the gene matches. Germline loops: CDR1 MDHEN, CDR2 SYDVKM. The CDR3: CASRLTGDYGYTF. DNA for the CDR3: TGTGCCAGCAGGCTCACAGGGGACTATGGCTACACCTTC.

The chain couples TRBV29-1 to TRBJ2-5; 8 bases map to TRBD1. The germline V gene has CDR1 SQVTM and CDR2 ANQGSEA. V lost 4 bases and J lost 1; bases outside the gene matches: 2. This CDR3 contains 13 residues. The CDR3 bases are TGCAGCGTTGCAGGGGGCGGCCAAGAGACCCAGTACTTC. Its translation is CSVAGGGQETQYF. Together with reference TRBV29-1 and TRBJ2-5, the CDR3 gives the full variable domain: SAVISQKPSRDICQRGTSLTIQCQVDSQVTMMFWYRQQPGQSLTLIATANQGSEATYESGFVIDKFPISRPNLTFSTLTVSNMSPEDSSIYLCSVAGGGQETQYFGPGTRLLVL.

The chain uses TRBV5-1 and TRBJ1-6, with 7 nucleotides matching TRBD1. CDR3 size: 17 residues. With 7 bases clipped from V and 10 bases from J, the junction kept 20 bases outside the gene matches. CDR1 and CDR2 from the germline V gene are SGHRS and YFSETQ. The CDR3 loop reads CASHSGQTGFIDSPLHF. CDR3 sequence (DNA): TGCGCCAGCCACTCCGGTCAGACAGGGTTTATTGACTCACCCCTCCACTTT.

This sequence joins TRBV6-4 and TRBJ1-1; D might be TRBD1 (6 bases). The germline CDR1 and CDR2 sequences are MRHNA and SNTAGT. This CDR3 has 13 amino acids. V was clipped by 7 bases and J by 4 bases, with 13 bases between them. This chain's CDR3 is CASNGSRGTEAFF. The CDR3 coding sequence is TGTGCCAGCAATGGATCCAGGGGCACTGAAGCTTTCTTT.

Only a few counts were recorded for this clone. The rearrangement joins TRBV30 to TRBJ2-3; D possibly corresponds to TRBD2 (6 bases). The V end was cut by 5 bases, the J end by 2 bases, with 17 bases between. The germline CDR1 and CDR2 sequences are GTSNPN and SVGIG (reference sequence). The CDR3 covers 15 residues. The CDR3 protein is CAWDEKRVITDTQYF. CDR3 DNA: TGTGCCTGGGATGAAAAGCGGGTTATCACAGATACGCAGTATTTT.

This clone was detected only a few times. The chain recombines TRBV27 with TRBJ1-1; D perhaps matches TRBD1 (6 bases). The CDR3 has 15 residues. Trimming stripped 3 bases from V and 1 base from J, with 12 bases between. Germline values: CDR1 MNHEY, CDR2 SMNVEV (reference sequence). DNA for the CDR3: TGTGCCAGCAGTTTGTTCGACAGGCCGAACACTGAAGCTTTCTTT. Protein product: CASSLFDRPNTEAFF.

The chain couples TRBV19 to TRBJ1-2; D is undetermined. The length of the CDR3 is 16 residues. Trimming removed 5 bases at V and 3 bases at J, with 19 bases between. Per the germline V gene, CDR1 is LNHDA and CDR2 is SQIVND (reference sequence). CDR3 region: CASSPRAQFRHYGYTF. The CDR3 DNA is TGTGCCAGTAGTCCCAGAGCCCAATTCAGGCACTATGGCTACACCTTC.

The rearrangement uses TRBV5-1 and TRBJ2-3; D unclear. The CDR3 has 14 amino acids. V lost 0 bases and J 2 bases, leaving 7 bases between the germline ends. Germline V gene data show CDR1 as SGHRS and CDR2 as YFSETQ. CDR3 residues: CASSLASYTDTQYF. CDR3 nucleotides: TGCGCCAGCAGCTTGGCCTCGTACACAGATACGCAGTATTTT.

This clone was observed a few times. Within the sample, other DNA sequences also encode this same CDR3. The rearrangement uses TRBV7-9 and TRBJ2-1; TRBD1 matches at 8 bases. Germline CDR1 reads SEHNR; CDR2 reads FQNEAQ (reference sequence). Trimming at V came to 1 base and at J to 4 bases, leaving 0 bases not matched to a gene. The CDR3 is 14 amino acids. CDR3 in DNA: TGTGCCAGCAGCTTAGGGACAGGGTACAATGAGCAGTTCTTC. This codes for CASSLGTGYNEQFF.

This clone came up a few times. CDR3 nucleotide sequence: TGTGCCAGCAGCTTACCGGGAGGGAGCCCCCACAATGAGCAGTTCTTC. This codes for CASSLPGGSPHNEQFF. The chain links TRBV5-4 to TRBJ2-1, with 8 positions matching TRBD2. The CDR3 is 16 amino acids. The ends lost 2 bases at V and 5 bases at J; junction bases unmatched: 9. Looked up from germline, CDR1 is SGHNT and CDR2 is YYREEE (reference sequence).

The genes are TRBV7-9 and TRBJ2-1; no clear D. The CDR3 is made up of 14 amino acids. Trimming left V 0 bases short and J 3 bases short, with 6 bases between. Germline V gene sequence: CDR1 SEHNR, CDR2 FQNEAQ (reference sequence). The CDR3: CASSLAAGYNEQFF. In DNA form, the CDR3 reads TGTGCCAGCAGCTTAGCGGCTGGCTACAATGAGCAGTTCTTC.